The 10 T cell receptor beta chains below were found in one sample sequenced in a study of blood T cells in healthy people across ages. PCR was performed a second time for about 7 to 11 cycles using a sample-barcoded 5' primer and a J-beta primer mix. TCRdb redid the calling of the 5' RACE reads with MiXCR, one entry per CDR3 protein. The sample has fewer than 2,000,000 distinct CDR3 sequences, roughly 43% seen once. The sample consisted of blood. The receptors here all came from a human donor in good health.

In its sample, this clonotype was seen a few times. The V gene is TRBV7-3, the J gene TRBJ1-2, with 7 bases fitting TRBD1. CDR3 size: 15 residues. The ends lost 5 bases at V and 4 bases at J; junction bases unmatched: 10. CDR1 is SGHTA, CDR2 FQGTGA, per germline. The CDR3 coding sequence is TGTGCCAGCAGCCCAGGGGGACAGCCTACCTATGGCTACACCTTC. Amino acid sequence: CASSPGGQPTYGYTF.

This clonotype was found a few times. The rearrangement uses TRBV20-1 and TRBJ2-7, with 10 bases lining up with TRBD2. J was trimmed by 3 bases and V by 4 bases; bases with no gene match: 12. CDR3 length: 16 residues. Germline V gene sequence: CDR1 DFQATT, CDR2 SNEGSKA (reference sequence). This CDR3 is CSAIGLAAEHDYEQYF. CDR3 nucleotide sequence: TGCAGTGCTATAGGACTAGCGGCGGAGCACGACTACGAGCAGTACTTC.

In nucleotides, the CDR3 is TGTGCCAGCAGTTACTCGAATGGAGGTCTTCAGTACTTC. This codes for CASSYSNGGLQYF. The rearrangement uses TRBV6-6 and TRBJ2-4; maybe TRBD2 (5 bases). V was cut by 0 bases and J by 11 bases, with 11 bases left in between. The CDR3 consists of 13 residues. Germline V CDR1 and CDR2: MNHNY, SVGAGI (reference sequence).

The chain employs TRBV3-1 and TRBJ2-3, with D possibly being TRBD1 (6 bases). CDR1 and CDR2 from the germline V gene are LGHDT and YNNKEL (reference sequence). CDR3 size: 15 residues. V lost 1 base to trimming and J lost 2 bases, with 10 bases between them. The chain's CDR3 is CASSQVGTHTDTQYF. The CDR3 nucleotides read TGTGCCAGCAGCCAAGTGGGGACACACACAGATACGCAGTATTTT.

The chain recombines TRBV28 with TRBJ2-1; 10 bases agree with TRBD1. After removal of 6 bases from V and 7 bases from J, the junction contained 12 bases not matched to a gene. In germline, CDR1 is MDHEN, CDR2 SYDVKM. CDR3 length: 16 residues. CDR3 DNA: TGTGCCAGCAGCTTTCCGGGACAGGGGTATCATAATGAGCAGTTCTTC. Its translation: CASSFPGQGYHNEQFF.

This clonotype was recorded a few times. The rearrangement uses TRBV5-1 and TRBJ2-5, with TRBD2 matching 9 bases. CDR3 length equals 15 residues. Germline CDR1 reads SGHRS; CDR2 reads YFSETQ. Unmatched junction bases numbered 5, after V lost 3 bases and J lost 2 bases. The CDR3 region has the DNA TGCGCCAGCAGCTATGGCGGGGGGGATCAAGAGACCCAGTACTTC. This sequence encodes CASSYGGGDQETQYF.

Notes on this clonotype: A much larger clone lies one base from this, so it may be a read error. The gene calls are TRBV14 and TRBJ2-1, with 9 bases that match TRBD2. Germline values: CDR1 SGHDN, CDR2 FVKESK. This CDR3 has 16 amino acids. Trimming at V came to 0 bases and at J to 3 bases, leaving 3 bases not matched to a gene. The CDR3 DNA sequence: TGTGCCAGCAGCCAAGAGACTAGCGGATACTACAATGAGCAGTTCTTC. It yields the protein CASSQETSGYYNEQFF.

This clonotype was seen a handful of times. This may stem from a read error, because a much larger clone lies one nucleotide away. The CDR3 nucleotides are TGTGTCACCAGTGACGCCGGGGACTTCAAACCGTACGAGCAGTACTTC. This gives the protein CVTSDAGDFKPYEQYF. The rearrangement joins TRBV24-1 to TRBJ2-4; the D gene is possibly TRBD2 (6 bases). The DNA end is a closer match to TRBJ2-7, so the J assignment may be wrong. Germline V gene data show CDR1 as KGHDR and CDR2 as SFDVKD. CDR3 length: 16 amino acids.

In its sample, this clonotype was seen a few times. The chain combines TRBV7-9 with TRBJ2-1; TRBD1 matches at 7 bases. The CDR3 spans 15 residues. Germline lookup yields CDR1 SEHNR and CDR2 FQNEAQ (reference sequence). V lost 5 bases and J lost 3; bases outside the gene matches: 7. The CDR3 nucleotides read TGTGCCAGCAGCCGACGGACAGGCTACTACAATGAGCAGTTCTTC. Its translation: CASSRRTGYYNEQFF.

The chain uses TRBV5-1 and TRBJ2-4; no reliable D call. The J call is doubtful: the DNA matches TRBJ2-7 better. CDR1 is SGHRS and CDR2 is YFSETQ in the germline V gene. This CDR3 is 14 amino acids long. CDR3 residues: CASSLLPSYNEQYF. CDR3 nucleotides: TGCGCCAGCAGCTTGTTGCCGTCCTACAACGAGCAGTACTTC.